This T cell receptor (beta chain) emerged from a study of blood T cell repertoires in COVID-19 (dated by TCRdb to between 2020 and 2021). At the level of the whole study: Samples from collaborators originated in the United States, Italy and Spain and spanned both the acute and convalescent phases of COVID-19. The material from the prospective study consisted of cDNA or gDNA derived from T cells, B-cell-depleted T cells, or PBMCs. The dataset comprised deeply sampled blood TCRbeta repertoires from subjects exposed to, actively infected with, or recovered from COVID-19. The repertoires were released in a freely available public database intended as a resource for research on the immune response to SARS-CoV-2. Samples were obtained from the ongoing ImmuneRACE study (first 160 participants) and from about 1,300 subjects provided by 6 global collaborators. Sample metadata almost always included a de-identified subject ID, COVID-19 status, age in years and sex. Where HLA class I and class II types were available, the types were taken from metadata supplied by the sample provider, not from assay-based typing.

Remarks on this clone: The antigen it recognizes is unknown. The record has no base qualities; no much larger clone is one base away.

Study-wide findings and limitations: How much clinical and demographic metadata was included differed by source and by participant, and the metadata was provided uncurated.

The collaborating institutions used their own protocols to collect whole blood in K2EDTA tubes. For TCRbeta analysis, collaborator samples were shipped as frozen whole blood, as isolated PBMCs, or as DNA extracted from either sample type. The germline V gene yields SNHLY for CDR1 and FYNNEI for CDR2. The cysteine opens and the phenylalanine closes a CDR3 of 14 amino acids. Just CDR3 DNA is preserved here, 42 bases in frame from base 1. V is reduced by 4 bases and J by 0 bases, leaving a spacing of 7 bases between them. TCRbeta CDR3 regions were amplified from genomic DNA by means of the immunoSEQ Assay, a bias-controlled multiplex PCR. The study's processing was this. The number of nucleated cells in each sample was estimated from the amplification of reference gene primers within the assay. Sequence reads were collapsed and filtered to measure the absolute abundance of every unique TCRbeta CDR3 rearrangement. For each sample, productive Simpson clonality was calculated as the square root of Simpson's diversity index across productive rearrangements. Imported from immuneACCESS, the table was reduced by TCRdb to in-frame sequences with V and J called. These copies leave out some clones; in studies compared against another copy, an unresolved V gene accounts for under half, and the cause of the remainder is not known. Clone size and V and J calls were adopted from that table, with D and trimming inferred from the DNA. The sample table holds over 130,000 clones, of which around 82% were seen once. The leading ten clones occupy about 8% of the sample.

The TCR originated in a human donor in a cohort sampled during active COVID-19. Material for sequencing was peripheral blood. The sequence is built from TRBV2 and TRBJ1-5; the D gene cannot be named for sure. The sequence in DNA is TGTGCCAGCAGTGGGCTCTTTAGCAATCAGCCCCAGCATTTT. Translated, it gives CASSGLFSNQPQHF.